This T cell receptor (beta chain) was sequenced for a study of cytomegalovirus exposure and HLA in healthy donors. General study results and limits: The listing of roughly 160 TCR beta chains classed them as cytomegalovirus-associated.

Concerning this clone: What it binds is not known.

The V end was cut by 3 bases, the J end by 0 bases, with 12 bases between. Germline assignment: CDR1 SGHTA and CDR2 FQGNSA. This CDR3 comprises 16 residues. It was with 60 Vbeta and 13 Jbeta primers that the PCR ran. Here immunoSEQ multiplex PCR was the method, and the copy in TCRdb shows in-frame clones only, minus some. The data hold about 81,000 clones, with 75% to 90% observed a single time. This chain links TRBV7-2 with TRBJ2-4; tentative D call: TRBD2 (5 bases). The TCR comes from a man aged 18-30 years in good health and CMV-seronegative. Sequenced sample: PBMCs. CDR3: CASSFRLALAKNIQYF. CDR3 sequence (DNA): TGTGCCAGCAGCTTTAGGCTAGCTCTAGCCAAAAACATTCAGTACTTC.